One sample yielded the 8 T cell receptor beta chains listed below, sequenced in a study of radiotherapy plus CTLA-4 blockade in lung cancer. The table came from immunoSEQ multiplex PCR; TCRdb's copy has only in-frame clones and leaves some out. Found here are 25,000 to 35,000 clones, approximately 75% of them singletons; the top ten hold around 23%. The specimen was peripheral blood, collected from a patient treated with radiotherapy plus ipilimumab. These TCRs come from a human donor with non-small cell lung cancer that progressed on radiotherapy plus ipilimumab.

The chain links TRBV2 to TRBJ1-4; weak D call: TRBD1 (6 bases). Per germline, CDR1 SNHLY and CDR2 FYNNEI. Trimming removed 2 bases at V and 4 bases at J, with 11 bases between. The CDR3 has 15 amino acids. For the CDR3, the DNA is TGTGCCAGCAGTGAACGGGGGGCTGGTAATGAAAAACTGTTTTTT. It specifies CASSERGAGNEKLFF.

This clone appeared once. This sequence joins TRBV7-2 and TRBJ2-3; 9 bases align to TRBD1. J gave up 6 bases and V 3 bases, and 7 bases lay outside the gene matches. This CDR3 has 15 residues. Germline V gene sequence: CDR1 SGHTA, CDR2 FQGNSA. The CDR3: CASSFTGGLSDTQYF. The CDR3 DNA sequence: TGTGCCAGCAGCTTCACAGGGGGCCTTTCGGATACGCAGTATTTT.

The chain combines TRBV9 with TRBJ2-1, with 12 bases matching TRBD2. V lost 0 bases and J lost 9; bases outside the gene matches: 7. In germline, CDR1 is SGDLS, CDR2 YYNGEE. CDR3 length: 16 amino acids. CDR3 amino acids: CASSVATSGGFSEQFF. CDR3 in DNA: TGTGCCAGCAGCGTAGCTACTAGCGGGGGGTTCAGTGAGCAGTTCTTC.

Only one count was recorded for this clone. The chain carries TRBV9 and TRBJ2-5; TRBD2 matches at 9 bases. In germline, CDR1 is SGDLS, CDR2 YYNGEE. The CDR3 has 15 residues. V was pared by 3 bases and J by 5 bases, with 8 bases of the junction left unmatched. CDR3 nucleotide sequence: TGTGCCAGCAGCGAGGGGACTAGCACGGGGGAGACCCAGTACTTC. This encodes CASSEGTSTGETQYF.

The CDR3 region has the DNA TGTGCCAGCAGCGCAAAGGGACAGGGGTTGAACACTGAAGCTTTCTTT. This encodes CASSAKGQGLNTEAFF. This sequence joins TRBV11-2 and TRBJ1-1, with 10 bases that match TRBD1. The CDR3 contains 16 residues. V gave up 5 bases and J gave up 0 bases; unmatched junction bases: 6. Germline V gene data show CDR1 as SGHAT and CDR2 as FQNNGV.

This clone was detected a few times. The gene calls are TRBV19 and TRBJ1-4; D is possibly TRBD1 (5 bases). Germline V gene lookup returns CDR1 LNHDA and CDR2 SQIVND (reference sequence). CDR3 length equals 14 residues. V lost 11 bases, J lost 5 bases, and 18 bases lay in between. Written as DNA, the CDR3 is TGTGCCTCCAAAAGGGGACTGGAGAATGAAAAACTGTTTTTT. It encodes CASKRGLENEKLFF.

The chain combines TRBV9 with TRBJ1-4; D unclear. The germline CDR1 and CDR2 sequences are SGDLS and YYNGEE. This CDR3 contains 13 residues. V was clipped by 0 bases and J by 2 bases, with 2 bases between them. In DNA, the CDR3 is TGTGCCAGCAGCGTAGCTACTAATGAAAAACTGTTTTTT. Its translation: CASSVATNEKLFF.

CDR3 sequence: CASSLLTGSRDTEAFF. In DNA, the CDR3 is TGTGCCAGCAGCTTACTGACAGGGAGCCGGGACACTGAAGCTTTCTTT. The V call is TRBV7-8, the J call TRBJ1-1; 7 nucleotides match TRBD1. J gave up 3 bases and V 2 bases, and 9 bases lay outside the gene matches. This CDR3 has 16 residues. Germline values: CDR1 SGHVS, CDR2 FQNEAQ.